This passage covers 25 T cell receptor beta chains from one sample sequenced in a study of naive and memory T cell subsets. Study-wide results and limits: Especially in CD8 cells, naive repertoires contained a few larger clonotypes, possibly CD45RA-re-expressing memory cells.

These receptors have no identified antigens. The beta constant-region primer was an equimolar mix of two oligonucleotides covering TRBC1 and TRBC2. Ligated cDNA was amplified by four rounds of PCR with nested alpha and beta constant-region primers and SP2. MiXCR, run by TCRdb on the UMI-ligation and nested PCR reads, gives a single entry per CDR3 protein. The repertoire holds under 150,000 distinct CDR3 sequences, with about 20% as singletons. The sequenced sample consisted of naive CD8+ T cells from blood. Receptor source: a human donor in good health.

V is TRBV7-8 and J is TRBJ1-4; D remains ambiguous. V was pared by 0 bases and J by 8 bases, with 7 bases between. From germline, CDR1 is SGHVS and CDR2 FQNEAQ. CDR3 length: 13 residues. The CDR3 coding sequence is TGTGCCAGCAGCTTAGCGGGTTTGGAAAAACTGTTTTTT. Translation: CASSLAGLEKLFF.

The chain links TRBV7-9 to TRBJ2-1; 7 bases are a match to TRBD1. Germline V gene sequence: CDR1 SEHNR, CDR2 FQNEAQ (reference sequence). J was trimmed by 8 bases and V by 8 bases; bases with no gene match: 21. This CDR3 is built from 17 residues. The DNA for the CDR3 is TGTGCCAGCGACACAACTGACGCTAGACAGGGCTTTTATGAGCAGTTCTTC. Encoded protein: CASDTTDARQGFYEQFF.

The genes are TRBV18 and TRBJ2-7; 7 bases are shared with TRBD1. The CDR3 is made up of 17 amino acids. With V trimmed by 5 bases and J by 0 bases, 13 bases remained unmatched. The V gene's germline CDR1 is KGHSH and CDR2 LQKENI. The chain's CDR3 is CASSSGQSYSSSYEQYF. The CDR3 region has the DNA TGTGCCAGCTCATCGGGACAGTCGTACTCCAGCTCCTACGAGCAGTACTTC.

V usage is TRBV29-1 and J usage is TRBJ2-7, with D unclear. The germline V and J ends were trimmed by 4 bases and 4 bases, with 14 bases remaining between them. This CDR3 is built from 13 residues. The germline V gene encodes CDR1 SQVTM and CDR2 ANQGSEA. The CDR3 loop reads CSVVGRGVYEQYF. CDR3 coding DNA: TGCAGCGTTGTCGGTAGAGGAGTTTACGAGCAGTACTTC.

The rearrangement links TRBV2 to TRBJ1-5; D gene uncertain. The V end was cut by 4 bases, the J end by 7 bases, with 8 bases between. CDR1 SNHLY and CDR2 FYNNEI come from the germline V gene. This CDR3 region has 12 residues. The CDR3 spells CASSAGGQPQHF. The CDR3 coding sequence is TGTGCCAGCAGTGCTGGTGGACAGCCCCAGCATTTT.

V usage is TRBV12-3 or TRBV12-4 and J usage is TRBJ2-1; TRBD2 aligns across 9 bases. Losses at the gene ends were 5 bases for V and 6 bases for J; bases not matched to a gene: 17. The CDR3 runs to 18 residues. CDR3 amino acids: CASSGLAGDYPPGNEQFF. CDR3 DNA sequence: TGTGCCAGCAGTGGCTTAGCGGGAGATTACCCACCGGGCAATGAGCAGTTCTTC.

This clonotype was observed at least ten times. The chain joins TRBV23-1 to TRBJ2-5; D gene unclear. TRBV23-1 is an open reading frame whose function is uncertain. This CDR3 region has 20 residues. Deletions cut 3 bases from V and 4 bases from J, with 30 bases between. The DNA of the CDR3 is TGCGCCAGCAGTCAGCCGCCCATCTGCCCCGGTTCCCGCCCTCGAGAGACCCAGTACTTC. Translating gives CASSQPPICPGSRPRETQYF.

This clonotype was seen a handful of times. This rearrangement joins TRBV7-9 to TRBJ2-1; 10 bases map to TRBD2. CDR1 and CDR2 (germline): SEHNR, FQNEAQ (reference sequence). This CDR3 has 15 amino acids. Trimming removed 5 bases from V and 8 bases from J; junction bases left unmatched: 9. The CDR3 DNA sequence: TGTGCCAGCAGCCTCCCGGCCCTAGCGGGAGATGAGCAGTTCTTC. The encoded protein is CASSLPALAGDEQFF.

The J gene is TRBJ1-1, the V gene TRBV12-3 or TRBV12-4; no clear D. This CDR3 has 14 residues. Trimming shortened V by 3 bases and J by 1 base, and 9 bases separated the two germline ends. CDR3 region: CASSFAVKNTEAFF. The CDR3 coding sequence is TGTGCCAGCAGTTTCGCAGTTAAGAACACTGAAGCTTTCTTT.

This rearrangement joins TRBV28 to TRBJ2-7, with D uncertain. Looked up from germline, CDR1 is MDHEN and CDR2 is SYDVKM. V dropped 6 bases and J dropped 0 bases, with 15 bases sitting between them. The length of the CDR3 is 15 residues. The CDR3 bases are TGTGCCAGCAGCCCATGGACGTCAGCCTCCTACGAGCAGTACTTC. It specifies CASSPWTSASYEQYF.

This clonotype was detected ten times or more. This chain connects TRBV12-3 or TRBV12-4 to TRBJ1-5, with TRBD1 as a possible D gene (5 bases). Trimming pared 5 bases from V and 2 bases from J, leaving 13 bases between. The CDR3 covers 15 residues. The CDR3 DNA sequence: TGTGCCAGCAGTCCATCAGGGATGGGCAATCAGCCCCAGCATTTT. This translates into CASSPSGMGNQPQHF.

V is TRBV9 and J is TRBJ2-7, with D perhaps TRBD1 or TRBD2 (6 bases each). CDR3 length: 15 residues. Trimming shortened V by 4 bases and J by 4 bases, and 18 bases separated the two germline ends. Germline assignment: CDR1 SGDLS and CDR2 YYNGEE. The CDR3 nucleotides read TGTGCCAGCAGCCCCCGCTGGGGGGCGGGTTACGAGCAGTACTTC. This translates into CASSPRWGAGYEQYF.

The chain employs TRBV29-1 and TRBJ2-2, with 9 bases lining up with TRBD2. The CDR3 totals 15 residues. Losses at the gene ends were 3 bases for V and 3 bases for J; bases not matched to a gene: 5. The germline V gene encodes CDR1 SQVTM and CDR2 ANQGSEA. The CDR3 coding sequence is TGCAGCGTTGATCTAGCGGGGAAGGACACCGGGGAGCTGTTTTTT. Encoded protein: CSVDLAGKDTGELFF.

The V and J genes are TRBV7-2 and TRBJ2-5; D not resolved. V was shortened by 3 bases and J by 5 bases, with 10 bases between the two germline ends. This CDR3 has 13 amino acids. Germline loops: CDR1 SGHTA, CDR2 FQGNSA. CDR3 nucleotide sequence: TGTGCCAGCAGCTTCAACAGTTTGGAGACCCAGTACTTC. Translating it yields CASSFNSLETQYF.

This clonotype was seen many times. The chain joins TRBV13 to TRBJ2-7, with 13 bases identical to TRBD2. J was trimmed by 4 bases and V by 5 bases; bases with no gene match: 5. This CDR3 is built from 15 residues. Germline-derived CDR1 and CDR2 are PRHDT and FYEKMQ (reference sequence). CDR3: CASSTRLAGGYEQYF. CDR3 coding DNA: TGTGCCAGCAGCACTAGACTAGCGGGAGGTTACGAGCAGTACTTC.

This clonotype was counted between two and nine times. This chain uses TRBV27 with TRBJ2-1; no definite D call. The CDR3 is 12 amino acids. The V end was cut by 5 bases, the J end by 10 bases, with 12 bases between. Germline V gene lookup returns CDR1 MNHEY and CDR2 SMNVEV (reference sequence). CDR3 DNA: TGTGCCAGCAGTACTACATTGGGAGAGCAGTTCTTC. It encodes CASSTTLGEQFF.

V usage is TRBV7-9 and J usage is TRBJ2-1, with D perhaps given as TRBD1 or TRBD2 (5 bases each). CDR1 SEHNR and CDR2 FQNEAQ come from the germline V gene (reference sequence). The length of the CDR3 is 15 residues. Trimming shortened V by 5 bases and J by 5 bases, and 16 bases separated the two germline ends. CDR3 in DNA: TGTGCCAGCAGCGTGACCGGGACGGGTGACAATGAGCAGTTCTTC. As protein: CASSVTGTGDNEQFF.

The chain couples TRBV28 to TRBJ1-2; TRBD1 matches at 7 bases. V gave up 7 bases and J gave up 8 bases; unmatched junction bases: 13. Germline loops: CDR1 MDHEN, CDR2 SYDVKM. The CDR3 has 14 amino acids. In DNA form, the CDR3 reads TGTGCCAGCACAACTCAGGGGGTTGCTGGAGGCTACACCTTC. Encoded protein: CASTTQGVAGGYTF.

This chain uses TRBV14 with TRBJ2-7; D possibly corresponds to TRBD2 (5 bases). Trimming cost V 1 base and J 3 bases, with 13 bases left between them. There are 15 residues in the CDR3. Germline assignment: CDR1 SGHDN and CDR2 FVKESK. The CDR3 spells CASSQGDSVGYEQYF. The CDR3 DNA reads as TGTGCCAGCAGCCAAGGGGATAGCGTGGGCTACGAGCAGTACTTC.

This chain joins TRBV24-1 and TRBJ1-5, with TRBD1 identical over 8 bases. Unmatched junction bases numbered 2, after V lost 0 bases and J lost 2 bases. Germline assignment: CDR1 KGHDR and CDR2 SFDVKD. The CDR3 covers 16 residues. CDR3 protein: CATSDLTGGGNQPQHF. The CDR3 DNA reads as TGTGCCACCAGTGATTTGACAGGGGGAGGCAATCAGCCCCAGCATTTT.

The V gene is TRBV20-1, the J gene TRBJ2-4; the match to TRBD2 covers 7 bases. In germline, CDR1 is DFQATT, CDR2 SNEGSKA (reference sequence). The CDR3 totals 12 residues. Losses at the gene ends were 0 bases for V and 10 bases for J; bases not matched to a gene: 3. For the CDR3, the DNA is TGCAGTGCTAGAGAGTCGGGGGGTATTCAGTACTTC. This sequence encodes CSARESGGIQYF.

The V call is TRBV21-1, the J call TRBJ2-7. TRBV21-1 is given as a pseudogene. This CDR3 spans 16 amino acids. The DNA for the CDR3 is TGTGCCAGCAGCAAAGCTGGAGTCAGGCCCTACTACGAGCAGTACTTC. This gives the protein CASSKAGVRPYYEQYF.

This clonotype was counted at least ten times. The chain couples TRBV12-3 or TRBV12-4 to TRBJ1-1; possibly TRBD1 for D (5 bases). The CDR3 is 12 amino acids. Between the trimmed V and J ends, which lost 4 bases and 7 bases, there was a span of 10 bases. The CDR3 coding sequence is TGTGCCAGCAGTTGGGGCTTGATTGAAGCTTTCTTT. Its translation is CASSWGLIEAFF.

This clonotype came up a few times. V gene TRBV29-1 combines with J gene TRBJ2-7; TRBD2 matches 8 bases. Germline CDR1 and CDR2: SQVTM and ANQGSEA. Trimming cost V 6 bases and J 3 bases; bases outside gene matches: 7. The length of the CDR3 is 13 residues. Here the CDR3 reads CSVTQRGYYEQYF. CDR3 coding DNA: TGCAGCGTGACACAGCGGGGGTACTACGAGCAGTACTTC.

This clonotype was seen more than once but under ten times. This chain joins TRBV13 and TRBJ2-7; weak D call: TRBD2 (5 bases). The CDR3 has 16 residues. Trimming left V 0 bases short and J 2 bases short, with 14 bases between. CDR1 and CDR2 (germline): PRHDT, FYEKMQ (reference sequence). The CDR3 is CASSLGPSSMTYEQYF. CDR3 bases: TGTGCCAGCAGCTTAGGTCCTAGCAGCATGACCTACGAGCAGTACTTC.